Described below is a single T cell receptor beta chain sequence and its context. The data derive from a study of blood T cell repertoires in COVID-19. V lost 5 bases to trimming and J lost 2 bases; unmatched junction nucleotides: 6. The CDR3 length is 15 residues. Germline CDR1 MDHEN, CDR2 SYDVKM. Original data processing: Estimates of nucleated cell counts were drawn from the amplification of reference gene primers. The table came from immunoSEQ multiplex PCR; TCRdb's copy has only in-frame clones and leaves some out. D and trimming were read from the DNA, whereas the V and J calls and clone size are those reported in that table. Among tens of thousands of clones listed, more than 70% were seen once.

The genes are TRBV28 and TRBJ2-5, with 9 bases lining up with TRBD2. The sequenced sample was peripheral blood. The clonotype comes from a woman aged 80 or over with active or convalescent COVID-19. The CDR3 here is CASSLAGILQETQYF. DNA of the CDR3: TGTGCCAGCAGTCTAGCGGGAATATTACAAGAGACCCAGTACTTC.